This TCR beta chain emerged from a study of OX40 agonist ivuxolimab in advanced cancers. Study-wide background: Ivuxolimab, an antibody acting as an agonist of OX40 (CD134), was used to treat patients.

No patient had autoimmune disease or received systemic immunosuppression. The assay was immunoSEQ multiplex PCR, and TCRdb's table has in-frame clones only and misses some. The sample has fewer than 75,000 clones; over 80% are singletons. V lost 0 bases, J lost 1 base, and 9 bases lay in between. CDR3 length equals 15 residues. In germline, CDR1 is SGHRS, CDR2 YFSETQ. The sample here was CD4+ or CD8+ T cells sorted from blood, taken in a trial of the OX40 agonist ivuxolimab. This clonotype was obtained from an adult with an advanced solid tumor such as melanoma, head and neck, liver or kidney cancer. The V gene is TRBV5-1, the J gene TRBJ2-3; the D is unclear. The DNA of the CDR3 is TGCGCCAGCAGCTTGGTCGACTGGCGCACAGATACGCAGTATTTT. The encoded protein is CASSLVDWRTDTQYF. Combining the CDR3 with reference TRBV5-1 and TRBJ2-3 gives the whole variable domain KAGVTQTPRYLIKTRGQQVTLSCSPISGHRSVSWYQQTPGQGLQFLFEYFSETQRNKGNFPGRFSGRQFSNSRSEMNVSTLELGDSALYLCASSLVDWRTDTQYFGPGTRLTVL.